These 28 T cell receptor beta chains were all obtained from the same sample, sequenced in a study of vaccination effects on CD4 cells after COVID-19. Only in-frame clones appear in the TCRdb table, and some are missing; sequencing was by immunoSEQ multiplex PCR. The table has around 53,000 clones, more than 75% seen once. These TCRs' antigens remain unknown. Sequencing was preceded by expansion of antigen-specific CD4+ T cells with viral peptide pools in the ViraFEST assay. Cultured cells yielded isolated CD4+ T cells after approximately nine days. SARS-CoV-2 infection was confirmed by PCR in the person between March and December 2020. The sample in question was CD4+ T cells from PBMCs cultured with HIV peptides, obtained before COVID-19 vaccination. As for subset: HIV-1 Nef peptide pool negative control/reference culture. Every receptor here comes from a human donor who had a prior SARS-CoV-2 infection.

The chain is built from TRBV3-1 (or the pseudogene TRBV3-2) and TRBJ2-3; a weak D match, TRBD2 (6 bases). V dropped 0 bases and J dropped 2 bases, with 15 bases sitting between them. Germline V gene lookup returns CDR1 LGHDT and CDR2 YNNKEL (reference sequence). The CDR3 has 17 residues. In nucleotides, the CDR3 is TGTGCCAGCAGCCAAGATGGGGGGAGCAAGTCCACAGATACGCAGTATTTT. Amino acids: CASSQDGGSKSTDTQYF.

This clone was picked up a small number of times. This chain uses TRBV7-9 with TRBJ2-5; TRBD2 is a possible D gene (5 bases). The V gene's germline CDR1 is SEHNR and CDR2 FQNEAQ (reference sequence). The CDR3 sequence is 14 residues long. V dropped 1 base and J dropped 1 base, with 7 bases sitting between them. DNA for the CDR3: TGTGCCAGCAGCTTAGAGAGGGTCCAAGAGACCCAGTACTTC. Residues: CASSLERVQETQYF.

This clone was observed a few times. This sequence joins TRBV10-3 and TRBJ1-2, with unresolved D. The length of the CDR3 is 13 residues. Germline V gene lookup returns CDR1 ENHRY and CDR2 SYGVKD. Trimming removed 4 bases at V and 1 base at J, with 7 bases between. CDR3 sequence reads: CAISGSLNYGYTF. The DNA of the CDR3 is TGTGCCATCAGTGGGAGCCTTAACTATGGCTACACCTTC.

This chain joins TRBV9 and TRBJ2-5, with D perhaps matching TRBD2 (5 bases). The CDR3 is 15 amino acids. Germline V CDR1 and CDR2: SGDLS, YYNGEE. V was pared by 2 bases and J by 4 bases, with 15 bases between. Here the CDR3 DNA reads TGTGCCAGCAGCGTCCCAACGTCGGGGATAGAGACCCAGTACTTC. Encoded protein: CASSVPTSGIETQYF.

This clone was observed a handful of times. This chain connects TRBV11-3 to TRBJ2-2, with D perhaps TRBD2 (5 bases). Germline lookup yields CDR1 SGHNT and CDR2 YENEEA. V shed 5 bases and J shed 4 bases, with 14 bases lying between them. CDR3 length equals 15 residues. The DNA for the CDR3 is TGTGCCAGCAGCCCGCGGGTCCCTTCCACCGGGGAGCTGTTTTTT. It codes for CASSPRVPSTGELFF.

The chain carries TRBV19 and TRBJ2-7, with a weak D call TRBD2 (5 bases). This CDR3 spans 12 amino acids. Trimming stripped 5 bases from V and 7 bases from J, with 12 bases between. The germline CDR1 and CDR2 sequences are LNHDA and SQIVND (reference sequence). This CDR3 is CASSVRREEQYF. In DNA form, the CDR3 reads TGTGCCAGTAGTGTAAGAAGGGAGGAGCAGTACTTC.

The chain is built from TRBV5-1 and TRBJ2-1; TRBD1 agrees at 8 bases. The CDR3 is 14 amino acids. Germline lookup yields CDR1 SGHRS and CDR2 YFSETQ. V shed 3 bases and J 5 bases; nucleotides not matched to a gene: 4. The CDR3: CASSWGTGDNEQFF. CDR3 nucleotides: TGCGCCAGCAGCTGGGGGACAGGCGACAATGAGCAGTTCTTC.

The V and J genes are TRBV6-5 and TRBJ2-7, with 8 nucleotides matching TRBD2. V was clipped by 6 bases and J by 2 bases; unmatched bases: 6. This CDR3 has 14 residues. Germline-derived CDR1 and CDR2 are MNHEY and SVGAGI. The CDR3: CASRRGTSAYEQYF. CDR3 sequence (DNA): TGTGCCAGCAGAAGGGGGACTAGTGCCTACGAGCAGTACTTC.

The chain links TRBV4-2 to TRBJ2-1; 12 bases fit TRBD2. Germline values: CDR1 LGHNA, CDR2 YNFKEQ. This CDR3 has 18 residues. V was pared by 0 bases and J by 4 bases, with 7 bases of the junction left unmatched. This CDR3 is CASSQEVGTSGPYNEQFF. Written as DNA, the CDR3 is TGTGCCAGCAGCCAAGAGGTTGGGACTAGCGGGCCGTACAATGAGCAGTTCTTC.

The chain has TRBV19 and TRBJ2-2; D is unclear. CDR1 and CDR2 (germline): LNHDA, SQIVND (reference sequence). CDR3 length: 14 residues. Trimming took off 5 bases at V and 4 bases at J, with 11 bases between the two ends. CDR3 in DNA: TGTGCCAGTAGTTCACGGACGGGCACCGGGGAGCTGTTTTTT. Translating gives CASSSRTGTGELFF.

The CDR3 loop is CAWSIDRYTGELFF. The CDR3 DNA follows: TGTGCCTGGAGTATCGACAGATACACCGGGGAGCTGTTTTTT. V usage is TRBV30 and J usage is TRBJ2-2; D may be TRBD1 (5 bases). The CDR3 loop spans 14 amino acids. Trimming left V 2 bases short and J 3 bases short, with 10 bases between. Per germline, CDR1 GTSNPN and CDR2 SVGIG (reference sequence).

J is TRBJ2-3 and V is TRBV9; D is perhaps TRBD1 (6 bases). The CDR3 totals 15 residues. Trimming removed 0 bases from V and 5 bases from J, with 13 bases in between. From germline, CDR1 is SGDLS and CDR2 YYNGEE. The CDR3 loop is CASSVGGPRGDTQYF. The CDR3 region has the DNA TGTGCCAGCAGCGTAGGGGGCCCCAGGGGAGATACGCAGTATTTT.

This clone appeared once. The CDR3 coding sequence is TGTGCCAGCAGGGGGGACAGGAGCACAGATACGCAGTATTTT. Amino acid sequence: CASRGDRSTDTQYF. The V and J genes are TRBV11-3 and TRBJ2-3; TRBD1 matches at 8 bases. The CDR3 has 14 residues. V trimming: 6 bases; J trimming: 0 bases; junction bases outside the gene matches: 2. Germline values: CDR1 SGHNT, CDR2 YENEEA.

The chain carries TRBV27 and TRBJ2-7; possibly TRBD1 for D (6 bases). The V end was cut by 4 bases, the J end by 3 bases, with 10 bases between. The CDR3 runs 13 residues. Germline V gives CDR1 MNHEY, CDR2 SMNVEV (reference sequence). DNA of the CDR3: TGTGCCAGCAGTTCGGACAGCAACTACGAGCAGTACTTC. It specifies CASSSDSNYEQYF.

The CDR3 reads CASSADRGNYEQYF. CDR3 coding DNA: TGTGCCAGCAGCGCCGACAGGGGCAACTACGAGCAGTACTTC. This chain uses TRBV7-9 with TRBJ2-7; 8 bases align to TRBD1. With 5 bases clipped from V and 3 bases from J, the junction kept 6 bases outside the gene matches. The CDR3 spans 14 residues. Germline lookup yields CDR1 SEHNR and CDR2 FQNEAQ (reference sequence). The full variable domain, its missing parts supplied by reference TRBV7-9 and TRBJ2-7, is DTGVSQNPRHKITKRGQNVTFRCDPISEHNRLYWYRQTLGQGPEFLTYFQNEAQLEKSRLLSDRFSAERPKGSFSTLEIQRTEQGDSAMYLCASSADRGNYEQYFGPGTRLTVT.

J is TRBJ1-1 and V is TRBV15; 11 bases map to TRBD1. Germline trimming cut 4 bases from V and 5 bases from J; bases unmatched to any gene: 3. The CDR3 is 14 residues long. The germline V gene has CDR1 LNHNV and CDR2 YYDKDF (reference sequence). Here the CDR3 reads CATSKGQGVTEAFF. The CDR3 DNA reads as TGTGCCACCAGCAAGGGACAGGGGGTAACTGAAGCTTTCTTT.

The CDR3, as DNA: TGTGCCAGCAGTTTATTCTCCCCCGGGGAGCTGTTTTTT. It translates to CASSLFSPGELFF. V usage is TRBV12-3 or TRBV12-4 and J usage is TRBJ2-2; D not resolved. The CDR3 extends over 13 amino acids. The V end lost 2 bases, the J end lost 6 bases, and 7 bases lay between the germline ends.

The chain couples TRBV19 to TRBJ1-1; tentative D call: TRBD1 (6 bases). CDR1 and CDR2 (germline): LNHDA, SQIVND (reference sequence). Trimming took off 9 bases at V and 4 bases at J, with 15 bases between the two ends. This CDR3 has 13 residues. The CDR3 nucleotides are TGTGCCAGCAGCCTTCGAGGGGGCACTGAAGCTTTCTTT. It translates to CASSLRGGTEAFF.

V usage is TRBV6-5 and J usage is TRBJ2-5; perhaps TRBD1 as D (6 bases). The ends were cut back, 7 bases at V and 2 bases at J, with 11 bases in the middle. The CDR3 has 13 residues. CDR1 and CDR2 (germline): MNHEY, SVGAGI. The CDR3 reads CASTRQEQETQYF. In DNA, the CDR3 is TGTGCCAGCACCCGACAGGAGCAAGAGACCCAGTACTTC.

The chain links TRBV4-3 to TRBJ1-4, with D perhaps matching TRBD1 (6 bases). In germline, CDR1 is LGHNA, CDR2 YSLEER. The CDR3 totals 18 residues. Trimming took off 3 bases at V and 4 bases at J, with 21 bases between the two ends. The CDR3 spells CASSHPPWSGGHNEKLFF. Written as DNA, the CDR3 is TGCGCCAGCAGCCACCCTCCCTGGTCGGGGGGCCATAATGAAAAACTGTTTTTT.

The rearrangement joins TRBV12-3 or TRBV12-4 to TRBJ2-3; 8 positions agree with TRBD2. The J segment lost 4 bases and the V segment lost 7 bases, leaving 4 bases of the junction unmatched. The CDR3 is made up of 13 amino acids. The CDR3 DNA follows: TGTGCCAGCACAATGACTAGCGCAGATACGCAGTATTTT. Its translation: CASTMTSADTQYF.

The rearrangement uses TRBV18 and TRBJ2-5; D uncertain. Between the trimmed V and J ends, which lost 0 bases and 2 bases, there was a span of 13 bases. This CDR3 is built from 16 residues. Per germline, CDR1 KGHSH and CDR2 LQKENI. CDR3 DNA: TGTGCCAGCTCACCACCGACGGCACGCAAACAAGAGACCCAGTACTTC. It specifies CASSPPTARKQETQYF.

The chain is built from TRBV5-1 and TRBJ2-3; the match to TRBD2 covers 13 bases. The germline gives CDR1 SGHRS, CDR2 YFSETQ. CDR3 size: 17 residues. The junction had 6 bases not matched to a gene; V was cut back by 1 base and J by 4 bases. The CDR3 nucleotides read TGCGCCAGCAGCTTGTGGACTAGCGGGAGCGGGGCAGATACGCAGTATTTT. Its protein is CASSLWTSGSGADTQYF.

The chain's CDR3 is CASSQGQGGGYTF. The CDR3 bases are TGTGCCAGCAGCCAAGGGCAGGGAGGAGGCTACACCTTC. This sequence joins TRBV3-1 (or the pseudogene TRBV3-2) and TRBJ1-2; tentative D call: TRBD1 (5 bases). With 1 base removed from V and 8 bases from J, the gap between germline ends came to 11 bases. This CDR3 has 13 amino acids. CDR1 LGHDT and CDR2 YNNKEL come from the germline V gene (reference sequence).

This clone has a handful of counts. This sequence joins TRBV7-2 and TRBJ2-5, with D unresolved. V was cut by 2 bases and J by 4 bases, with 5 bases left in between. This CDR3 region has 12 residues. Germline V gene lookup returns CDR1 SGHTA and CDR2 FQGNSA. The CDR3 coding sequence is TGTGCCAGCAGCTTAATTGGAGAGACCCAGTACTTC. Translating gives CASSLIGETQYF.

This rearrangement joins TRBV3-1 (or the pseudogene TRBV3-2) to TRBJ1-4; D gene uncertain. CDR3 length: 15 residues. CDR1 is LGHDT, CDR2 YNNKEL, per germline (reference sequence). V was clipped by 4 bases and J by 5 bases, with 14 bases between them. This CDR3 reads CASSPSGGENEKLFF. CDR3 DNA sequence: TGTGCCAGCAGCCCTTCCGGCGGGGAAAATGAAAAACTGTTTTTT.

The chain uses TRBV20-1 and TRBJ2-5; the D is unclear. The CDR3 loop spans 10 amino acids. Germline V gene sequence: CDR1 DFQATT, CDR2 SNEGSKA (reference sequence). Deletions cut 6 bases from V and 2 bases from J, with 4 bases between. The CDR3 sequence: CSARQETQYF. The CDR3 DNA follows: TGCAGTGCGAGACAAGAGACCCAGTACTTC.

The rearrangement links TRBV7-3 to TRBJ2-5, with 7 bases fitting TRBD1. CDR3 length equals 13 residues. After removal of 4 bases from V and 7 bases from J, the junction contained 6 bases not matched to a gene. Germline lookup yields CDR1 SGHTA and CDR2 FQGTGA. The CDR3 DNA reads as TGTGCCAGCAGCTCTGACAGGGCCGGGACCCAGTACTTC. The encoded protein is CASSSDRAGTQYF.